A single sample is the source of the 3 T cell receptor beta chains below, sequenced in a study of cytomegalovirus exposure and HLA in healthy donors. 13 Jbeta primers and 60 Vbeta primers were used for the PCR. Clones were sequenced by immunoSEQ multiplex PCR, and TCRdb holds only the in-frame ones, with some missing. Found here are 77,000 or so clones, approximately 71% of them singletons; the top ten hold 7.2%. The sequencing input was PBMCs. These receptor sequences come from a woman aged 40 to 50 in good health and CMV-seronegative.

This clone has a single count. J is TRBJ2-3 and V is TRBV5-1, with 7 bases identical to TRBD1. Germline CDR1 and CDR2: SGHRS and YFSETQ. The CDR3 sequence is 14 residues long. V was clipped by 0 bases and J by 5 bases; unmatched bases: 3. CDR3 in amino acids: CASSLGGQKDTQYF. The DNA for the CDR3 is TGCGCCAGCAGCTTGGGGGGACAGAAAGATACGCAGTATTTT.

The chain recombines TRBV23-1 with TRBJ2-7; D possibly corresponds to TRBD2 (6 bases). TRBV23-1 is reported as an ORF; its role is uncertain. This CDR3 has 14 residues. V was clipped by 2 bases and J by 4 bases, with 12 bases between them. For the CDR3, the DNA is TGCGCCAGCAGTCAAGGGACTCTTCGGTACGAGCAGTACTTC. Amino acids: CASSQGTLRYEQYF.

V usage is TRBV11-2 and J usage is TRBJ2-3, with 8 bases fitting TRBD2. With 1 base clipped from V and 15 bases from J, the junction kept 9 bases outside the gene matches. CDR1 and CDR2 (germline): SGHAT, FQNNGV. CDR3 length: 13 residues. DNA of the CDR3: TGTGCCAGCAGCTTAGGTCAAGGGACTAGATTATATTTT. It yields the protein CASSLGQGTRLYF.